This T cell receptor (beta chain) was sequenced for a study of T cells in Graves' hyperthyroidism and ophthalmopathy. Overall study findings and caveats: Stable hyperthyroidism was separated from ophthalmopathy by a model based on 13 V-J features.

This clonotype has a count of ten or more. No antigen is known for it. There were TCR beta CDR3 regions amplified from RNA transcripts. First-round RT-PCR with HTBI primers amplified the TCR CDR3 region. Via MiXCR, TCRdb re-called the multiplex PCR reads, giving one row per CDR3 protein. The sample has hundreds of thousands of distinct CDR3 sequences; approximately 44% are singletons. CDR1 and CDR2 (germline): SGHVS, FQNEAQ. The trim removed 2 bases at V and 3 bases at J, leaving 4 bases unmatched. The CDR3 is 14 amino acids. This TCR was recovered from a woman aged 18-29 years with Graves' hyperthyroidism. This chain joins TRBV7-8 and TRBJ2-7; 7 nucleotides agree with TRBD2. Sequencing was performed on peripheral blood or thyroid tissue (not recorded which). CDR3 bases: TGTGCCAGCAGCTTAAGGGAGCGGGACTACGAGCAGTACTTC. Translation gives CASSLRERDYEQYF.